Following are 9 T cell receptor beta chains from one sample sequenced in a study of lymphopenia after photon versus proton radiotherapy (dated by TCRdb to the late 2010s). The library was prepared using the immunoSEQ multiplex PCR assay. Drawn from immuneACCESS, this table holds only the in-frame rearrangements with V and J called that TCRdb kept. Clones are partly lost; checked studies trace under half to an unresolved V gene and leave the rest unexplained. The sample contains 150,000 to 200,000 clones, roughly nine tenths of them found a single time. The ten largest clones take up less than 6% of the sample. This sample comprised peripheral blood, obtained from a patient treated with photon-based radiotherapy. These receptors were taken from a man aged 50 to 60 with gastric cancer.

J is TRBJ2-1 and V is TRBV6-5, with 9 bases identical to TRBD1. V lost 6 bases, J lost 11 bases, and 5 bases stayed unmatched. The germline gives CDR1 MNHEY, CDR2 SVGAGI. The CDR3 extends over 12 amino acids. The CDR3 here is CASSPQGAKQFF. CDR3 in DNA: TGTGCCAGCAGCCCACAGGGGGCCAAGCAGTTCTTC.

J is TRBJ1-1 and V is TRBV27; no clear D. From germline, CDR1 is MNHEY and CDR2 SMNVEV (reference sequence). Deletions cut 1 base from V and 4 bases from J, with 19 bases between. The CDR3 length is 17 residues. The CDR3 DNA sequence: TGTGCCAGCAGTTTATGGGGAGACGGACCGGCGAGCACTGAAGCTTTCTTT. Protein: CASSLWGDGPASTEAFF.

The CDR3 region has the DNA TGTGCCAGCAGCACATCTCACTATGGCTACACCTTC. Translated, it gives CASSTSHYGYTF. The chain couples TRBV7-9 to TRBJ1-2; D remains unclear. CDR1 SEHNR and CDR2 FQNEAQ come from the germline V gene (reference sequence). This CDR3 has 12 amino acids. Trimming stripped 5 bases from V and 3 bases from J, with 7 bases between.

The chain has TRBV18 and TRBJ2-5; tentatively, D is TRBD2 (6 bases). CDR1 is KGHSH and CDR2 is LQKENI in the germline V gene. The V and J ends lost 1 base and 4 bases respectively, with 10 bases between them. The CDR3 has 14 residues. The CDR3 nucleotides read TGTGCCAGCTCACCACAGAAGGGAGGAGAGACCCAGTACTTC. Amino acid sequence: CASSPQKGGETQYF.

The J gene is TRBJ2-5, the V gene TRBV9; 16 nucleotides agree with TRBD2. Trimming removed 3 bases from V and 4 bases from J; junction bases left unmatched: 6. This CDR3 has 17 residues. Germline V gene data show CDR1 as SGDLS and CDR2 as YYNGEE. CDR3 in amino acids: CASSAGGLAGGPETQYF. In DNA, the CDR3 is TGTGCCAGCAGCGCGGGGGGACTAGCGGGAGGGCCAGAGACCCAGTACTTC.

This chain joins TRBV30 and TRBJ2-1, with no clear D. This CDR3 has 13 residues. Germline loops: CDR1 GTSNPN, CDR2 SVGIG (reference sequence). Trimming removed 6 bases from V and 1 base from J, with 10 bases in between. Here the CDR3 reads CACVSFSYNEQFF. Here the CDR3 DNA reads TGTGCCTGCGTATCCTTTTCCTACAATGAGCAGTTCTTC.

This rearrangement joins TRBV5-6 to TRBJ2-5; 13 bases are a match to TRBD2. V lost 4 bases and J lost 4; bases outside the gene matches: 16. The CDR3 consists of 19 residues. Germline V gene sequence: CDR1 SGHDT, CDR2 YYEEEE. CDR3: CASSHTLAGGARGRETQYF. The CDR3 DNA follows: TGTGCCAGCAGCCACACACTAGCGGGAGGGGCCCGTGGTCGAGAGACCCAGTACTTC.

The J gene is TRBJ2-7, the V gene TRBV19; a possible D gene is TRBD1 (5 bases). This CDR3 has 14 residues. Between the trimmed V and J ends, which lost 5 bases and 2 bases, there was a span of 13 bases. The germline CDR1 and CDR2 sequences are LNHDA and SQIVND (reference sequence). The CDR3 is CASSGNRLTYEQYF. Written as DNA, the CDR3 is TGTGCCAGTAGTGGTAACAGGTTAACCTACGAGCAGTACTTC.

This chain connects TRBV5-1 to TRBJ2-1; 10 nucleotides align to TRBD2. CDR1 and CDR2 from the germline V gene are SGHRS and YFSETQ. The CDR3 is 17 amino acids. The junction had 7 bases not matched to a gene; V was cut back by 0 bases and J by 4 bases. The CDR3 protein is CASSLAVSGRVYNEQFF. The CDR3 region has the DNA TGCGCCAGCAGCTTGGCCGTAAGCGGGAGGGTTTACAATGAGCAGTTCTTC.